Below are 2 T cell receptor beta chains sequenced from a single sample in a study of shared clonotypes between healthy human individuals. Data came from immunoSEQ multiplex PCR; TCRdb stores just in-frame clones and leaves some out. The sample has a few million clones, around 90% seen once. Sequencing was performed on naive CD4+ T cells sorted from blood. Subset noted: CD45RA+ positively selected. These receptor sequences come from a man between 18 and 29 years old in good health.

Notes on this clone: Other nucleotide sequences in the sample specify the same CDR3. The chain is built from TRBV6-1 and TRBJ2-7, with 10 bases matching TRBD1. The germline CDR1 and CDR2 sequences are MNHNS and SASEGT. The CDR3 contains 14 residues. The V and J ends lost 5 bases and 4 bases, in that order; junction bases with no gene match: 5. The CDR3 sequence: CASSIRDRGYEQYF. Written as DNA, the CDR3 is TGTGCCAGCAGTATAAGGGACAGGGGTTACGAGCAGTACTTC.

The V and J genes are TRBV9 and TRBJ1-1; 11 positions match TRBD1. CDR3 length: 15 amino acids. CDR1 SGDLS and CDR2 YYNGEE come from the germline V gene. The junction had 7 bases not matched to a gene; V was cut back by 4 bases and J by 5 bases. CDR3 protein: CASSFWTGGRTEAFF. Here the CDR3 DNA reads TGTGCCAGCAGCTTCTGGACAGGGGGCCGGACTGAAGCTTTCTTT.